A few counts support the clone carrying this T cell receptor beta chain. No antigen is known for it. TCRdb re-called the reads through MiXCR, storing one row per CDR3 protein. The sample consists of 100,000 to 150,000 distinct CDR3 sequences, 30% to 40% of them appearing once. This entry comes from a study of T cell repertoires in cytomegalovirus infection. Germline V gives CDR1 LNHDA, CDR2 SQIVND (reference sequence). Trimming took off 7 bases at V and 7 bases at J, with 8 bases between the two ends. CDR3 length equals 12 residues. Here the sequenced sample was CD8+ T cells from cultured PBMCs, taken from culture after CMV antigen stimulation. J is TRBJ1-6 and V is TRBV19; D is unclear. The TCR sequence derives from a human donor in good health (CMV status not recorded). Some clones in this sample may be carry-over from other donors' samples. CDR3 bases: TGTGCCAGTACCATCGGGAATTCACCCCTCCACTTT. Translated: CASTIGNSPLHF.